This record covers a single T cell receptor (beta chain). Its antigen is not known. This sample is drawn from a study of cytomegalovirus exposure and HLA in healthy donors. Study results and caveats: Later analysis indicated greater clonal expansion among HLA-associated TCR beta chains than among equally common other chains. Among TCR sequences, most were rare, though some public TCRs appeared in many donors.

Looked up from germline, CDR1 is MDHEN and CDR2 is SYDVKM. The length of the CDR3 is 15 residues. The PCR made use of 60 Vbeta and 13 Jbeta primers. Generated by immunoSEQ multiplex PCR, the TCRdb table keeps only in-frame clones and is missing some. Of 140,000 to 150,000 clones listed, 60% to 85% are singletons. This TCR was sampled from a man aged 40-55 years in good health and CMV-seropositive. V is TRBV28 and J is TRBJ2-7, with 7 positions matching TRBD2. Sequences were obtained from PBMCs. CDR3 coding DNA: TGTGGCGTCCGCGGGAGTATAGCAGCAACCTACGAGCAGTACTTC. Translation gives CGVRGSIAATYEQYF.